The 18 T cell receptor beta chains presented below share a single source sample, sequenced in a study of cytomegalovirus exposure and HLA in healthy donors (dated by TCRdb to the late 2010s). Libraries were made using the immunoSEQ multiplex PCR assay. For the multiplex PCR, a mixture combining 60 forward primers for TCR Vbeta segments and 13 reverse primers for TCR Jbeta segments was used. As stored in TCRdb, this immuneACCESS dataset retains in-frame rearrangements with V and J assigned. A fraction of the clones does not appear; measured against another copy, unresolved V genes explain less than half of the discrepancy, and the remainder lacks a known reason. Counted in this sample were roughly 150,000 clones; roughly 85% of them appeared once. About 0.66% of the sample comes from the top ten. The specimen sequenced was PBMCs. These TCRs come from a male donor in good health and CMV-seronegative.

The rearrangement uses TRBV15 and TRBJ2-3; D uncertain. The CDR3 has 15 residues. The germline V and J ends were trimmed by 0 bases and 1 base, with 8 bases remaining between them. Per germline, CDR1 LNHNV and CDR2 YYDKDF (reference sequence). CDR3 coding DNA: TGTGCCACCAGCAGAGATATTTCAGGCACAGATACGCAGTATTTT. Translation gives CATSRDISGTDTQYF.

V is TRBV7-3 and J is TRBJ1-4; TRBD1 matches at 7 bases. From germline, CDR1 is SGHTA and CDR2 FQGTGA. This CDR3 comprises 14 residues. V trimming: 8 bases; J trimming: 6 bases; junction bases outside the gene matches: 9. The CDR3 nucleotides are TGTGCCAGCGGCCTTCAAGACAGGGATGAAAAACTGTTTTTT. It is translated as CASGLQDRDEKLFF.

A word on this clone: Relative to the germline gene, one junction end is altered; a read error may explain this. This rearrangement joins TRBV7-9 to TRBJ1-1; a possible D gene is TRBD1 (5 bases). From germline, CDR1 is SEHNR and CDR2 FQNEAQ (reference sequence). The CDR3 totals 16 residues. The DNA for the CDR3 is TGTTCCAGCAGCTTAAGCGTCGGGGGTCAGAACACTGAAGCTTTCTTT. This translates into CSSSLSVGGQNTEAFF. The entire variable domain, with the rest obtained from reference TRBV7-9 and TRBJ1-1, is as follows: DTGVSQNPRHKITKRGQNVTFRCDPISEHNRLYWYRQTLGQGPEFLTYFQNEAQLEKSRLLSDRFSAERPKGSFSTLEIQRTEQGDSAMYLCSSSLSVGGQNTEAFFGQGTRLTVV.

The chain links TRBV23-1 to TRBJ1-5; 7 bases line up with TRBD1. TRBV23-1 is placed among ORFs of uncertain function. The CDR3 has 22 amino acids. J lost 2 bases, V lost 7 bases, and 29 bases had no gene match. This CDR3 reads CASTWGPGDSALRGVGNQPQHF. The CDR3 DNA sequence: TGCGCCAGCACTTGGGGTCCAGGGGACAGCGCTTTGAGGGGGGTGGGCAATCAGCCCCAGCATTTT.

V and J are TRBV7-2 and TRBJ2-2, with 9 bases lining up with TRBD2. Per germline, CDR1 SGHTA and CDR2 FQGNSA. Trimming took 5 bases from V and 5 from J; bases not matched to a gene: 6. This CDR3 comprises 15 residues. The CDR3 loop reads CASSRRLAVTGELFF. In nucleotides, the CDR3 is TGTGCCAGCAGCCGCCGACTAGCGGTTACCGGGGAGCTGTTTTTT. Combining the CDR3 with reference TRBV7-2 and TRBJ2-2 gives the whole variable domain GAGVSQSPSNKVTEKGKDVELRCDPISGHTALYWYRQSLGQGLEFLIYFQGNSAPDKSGLPSDRFSAERTGGSVSTLTIQRTQQEDSAVYLCASSRRLAVTGELFFGEGSRLTVL.

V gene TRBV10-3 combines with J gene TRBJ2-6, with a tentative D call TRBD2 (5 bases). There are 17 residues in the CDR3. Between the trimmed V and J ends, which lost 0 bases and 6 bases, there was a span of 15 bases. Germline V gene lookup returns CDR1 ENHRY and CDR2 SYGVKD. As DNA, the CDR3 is TGTGCCATCAGTGAGTCTGGGGAGATCTCTAAGGCCAACGTCCTGACTTTC. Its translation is CAISESGEISKANVLTF.

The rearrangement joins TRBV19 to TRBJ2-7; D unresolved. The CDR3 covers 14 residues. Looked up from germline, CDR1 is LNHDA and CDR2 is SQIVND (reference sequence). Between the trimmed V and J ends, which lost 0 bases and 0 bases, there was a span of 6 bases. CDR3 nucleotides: TGTGCCAGTAGTATAGAGGCATACTCCTACGAGCAGTACTTC. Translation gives CASSIEAYSYEQYF.

CDR3 in DNA: TGTGCCAGCAGTCTAGGGCAGGGGAGTGGGCCCCAGCATTTT. The encoded protein is CASSLGQGSGPQHF. V usage is TRBV7-9 and J usage is TRBJ1-5, with a tentative D call TRBD1 (6 bases). CDR1 and CDR2 (germline): SEHNR, FQNEAQ (reference sequence). Trimming removed 6 bases at V and 9 bases at J, with 18 bases between. This CDR3 has 14 residues.

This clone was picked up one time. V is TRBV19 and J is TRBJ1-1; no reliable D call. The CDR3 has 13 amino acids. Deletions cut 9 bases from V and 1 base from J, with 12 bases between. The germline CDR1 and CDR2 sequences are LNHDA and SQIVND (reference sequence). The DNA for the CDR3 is TGTGCCAGCGCCCGGGTCTCGAACACTGAAGCTTTCTTT. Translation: CASARVSNTEAFF. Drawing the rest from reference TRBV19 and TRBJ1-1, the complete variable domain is DGGITQSPKYLFRKEGQNVTLSCEQNLNHDAMYWYRQDPGQGLRLIYYSQIVNDFQKGDIAEGYSVSREKKESFPLTVTSAQKNPTAFYLCASARVSNTEAFFGQGTRLTVV.

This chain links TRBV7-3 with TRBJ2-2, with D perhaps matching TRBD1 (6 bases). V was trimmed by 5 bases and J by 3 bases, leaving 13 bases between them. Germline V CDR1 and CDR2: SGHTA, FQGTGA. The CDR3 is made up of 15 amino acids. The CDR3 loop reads CASSPATGYTGELFF. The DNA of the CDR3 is TGTGCCAGCAGCCCAGCAACAGGGTACACCGGGGAGCTGTTTTTT. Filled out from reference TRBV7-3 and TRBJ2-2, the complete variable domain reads GAGVSQTPSNKVTEKGKYVELRCDPISGHTALYWYRQSLGQGPEFLIYFQGTGAADDSGLPNDRFFAVRPEGSVSTLKIQRTERGDSAVYLCASSPATGYTGELFFGEGSRLTVL.

As DNA, the CDR3 is TGTGCCAGCAGCCCCTCACCGACAAGTGGAAACACCATATATTTT. It is translated as CASSPSPTSGNTIYF. The J gene is TRBJ1-3, the V gene TRBV5-6; D not resolved. The length of the CDR3 is 15 residues. The V end lost 4 bases, the J end lost 3 bases, and 14 bases lay between the germline ends. Germline lookup yields CDR1 SGHDT and CDR2 YYEEEE.

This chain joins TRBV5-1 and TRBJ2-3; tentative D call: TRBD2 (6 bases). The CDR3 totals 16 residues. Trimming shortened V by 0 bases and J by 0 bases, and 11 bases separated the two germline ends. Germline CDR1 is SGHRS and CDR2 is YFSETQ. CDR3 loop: CASSLGLADSTDTQYF. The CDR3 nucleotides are TGCGCCAGCAGCTTGGGGTTAGCGGACAGCACAGATACGCAGTATTTT.

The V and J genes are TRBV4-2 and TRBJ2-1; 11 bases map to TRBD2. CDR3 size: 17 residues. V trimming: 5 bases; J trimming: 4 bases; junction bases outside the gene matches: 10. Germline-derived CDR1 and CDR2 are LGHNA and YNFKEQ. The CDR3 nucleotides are TGTGCCAGCAGCGGGACTAGCGGATTCCAAGAATACAATGAGCAGTTCTTC. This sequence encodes CASSGTSGFQEYNEQFF.

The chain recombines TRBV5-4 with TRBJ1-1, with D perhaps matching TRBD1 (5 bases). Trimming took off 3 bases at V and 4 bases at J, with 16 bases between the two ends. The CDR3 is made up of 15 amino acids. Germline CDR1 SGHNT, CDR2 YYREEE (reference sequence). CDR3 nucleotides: TGTGCCAGCAGCTCTTTAAATTTGGGGGGCACTGAAGCTTTCTTT. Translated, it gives CASSSLNLGGTEAFF. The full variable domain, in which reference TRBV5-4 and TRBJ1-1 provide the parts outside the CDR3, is ETGVTQSPTHLIKTRGQQVTLRCSSQSGHNTVSWYQQALGQGPQFIFQYYREEENGRGNFPPRFSGLQFPNYSSELNVNALELDDSALYLCASSSLNLGGTEAFFGQGTRLTVV.

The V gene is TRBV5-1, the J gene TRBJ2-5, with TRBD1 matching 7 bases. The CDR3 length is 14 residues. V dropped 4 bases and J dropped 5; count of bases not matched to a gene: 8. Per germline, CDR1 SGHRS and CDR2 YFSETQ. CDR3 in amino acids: CASSQKGAGETQYF. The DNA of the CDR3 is TGCGCCAGCAGCCAAAAGGGGGCCGGGGAGACCCAGTACTTC.

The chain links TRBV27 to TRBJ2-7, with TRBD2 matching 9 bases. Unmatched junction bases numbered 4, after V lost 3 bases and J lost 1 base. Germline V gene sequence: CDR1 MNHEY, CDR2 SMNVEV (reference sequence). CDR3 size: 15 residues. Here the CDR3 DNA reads TGTGCCAGCAGTTTTGTAGCGGGGGATTCCTACGAGCAGTACTTC. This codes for CASSFVAGDSYEQYF.

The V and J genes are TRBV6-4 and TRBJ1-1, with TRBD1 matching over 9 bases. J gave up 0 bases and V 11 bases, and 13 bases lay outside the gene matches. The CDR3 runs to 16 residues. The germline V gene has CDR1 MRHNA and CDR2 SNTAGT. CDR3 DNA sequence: TGTGCCGGGGGTGCCGGGACAGGGTACATGAACACTGAAGCTTTCTTT. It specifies CAGGAGTGYMNTEAFF.

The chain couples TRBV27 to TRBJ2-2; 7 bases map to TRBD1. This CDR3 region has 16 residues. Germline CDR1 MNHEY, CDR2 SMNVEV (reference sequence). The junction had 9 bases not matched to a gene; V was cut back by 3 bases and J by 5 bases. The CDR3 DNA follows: TGTGCCAGCAGTTTGAGGGGCAGGGGGAGAACCGGGGAGCTGTTTTTT. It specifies CASSLRGRGRTGELFF.